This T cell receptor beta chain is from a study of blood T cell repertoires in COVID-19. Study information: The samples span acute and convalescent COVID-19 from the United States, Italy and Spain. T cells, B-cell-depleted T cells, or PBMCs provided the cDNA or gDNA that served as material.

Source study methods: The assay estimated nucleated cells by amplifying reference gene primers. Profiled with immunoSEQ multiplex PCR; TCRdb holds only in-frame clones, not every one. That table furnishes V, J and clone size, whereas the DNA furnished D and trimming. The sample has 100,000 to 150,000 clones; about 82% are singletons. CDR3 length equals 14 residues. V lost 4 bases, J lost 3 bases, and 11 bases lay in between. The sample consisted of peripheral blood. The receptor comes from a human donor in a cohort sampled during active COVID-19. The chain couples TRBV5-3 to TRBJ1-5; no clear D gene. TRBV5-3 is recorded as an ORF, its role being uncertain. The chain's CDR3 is CARSVDGVNQPQHF. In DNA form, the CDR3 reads TGTGCCAGAAGCGTGGACGGGGTCAATCAGCCCCAGCATTTT.